This T cell receptor (beta chain) was recorded in a study of blood T cells in healthy people across ages. Together with a sample-barcoded 5' primer, a J-beta primer mix was included in a second PCR lasting about 6 to 11 cycles. TCRdb reanalysed the 5' RACE reads using MiXCR and keeps one entry per CDR3 protein. This sample yields about 1.7 million distinct CDR3 sequences, of which 28% are seen a single time; 7.7% belongs to the top ten. This CDR3 region has 17 residues. V lost 5 bases to trimming and J lost 3 bases, with 22 bases between them. The TCR comes from a woman aged 25 to 45 in good health. The chain carries TRBV12-3 or TRBV12-4 and TRBJ1-2, with D perhaps TRBD1 (5 bases). What was sequenced was blood. The DNA of the CDR3 is TGTGCCAGCAGTCCATCCCACGAGGGGCTCGACGACTATGGCTACACCTTC. It is translated as CASSPSHEGLDDYGYTF.